Listed here are 5 T cell receptor beta chains from one sample, sequenced in a study of T-cell memory formation after mild COVID-19. Using its own MiXCR run on the 5' RACE reads, TCRdb lists one record per CDR3 protein. This sample has around 390,000 distinct CDR3 sequences, with approximately 15% found just once. The sequenced sample consisted of PBMCs or a T cell subset sorted from them (not recorded which). All receptors derive from a man aged 18 to 30 who had mild COVID-19 (a few samples of this study predate the infection). Cell type and time point are not known.

The chain has TRBV12-3 or TRBV12-4 and TRBJ2-1; 8 bases agree with TRBD1. V gave up 3 bases and J gave up 3 bases; unmatched junction bases: 4. The CDR3 length is 15 residues. CDR3: CASSFWDRIYNEQFF. In DNA form, the CDR3 reads TGTGCCAGCAGTTTCTGGGACAGGATCTACAATGAGCAGTTCTTC.

This chain links TRBV6-2 or TRBV6-3 with TRBJ2-4; TRBD1 might be the D (5 bases). The CDR3 spans 16 residues. Per the germline V gene, CDR1 is MNHEY and CDR2 is SVGEGT. The V gene lost 4 bases and the J gene lost 0 bases, with 13 bases spanning the gap. The CDR3 region is CASSSSGSLAKNIQYF. In DNA form, the CDR3 reads TGTGCCAGCAGTTCTTCAGGGTCTCTAGCCAAAAACATTCAGTACTTC.

The chain recombines TRBV30 with TRBJ1-5, with D unresolved. CDR1 is GTSNPN, CDR2 SVGIG, per germline (reference sequence). The V and J ends lost 5 bases and 6 bases respectively, with 14 bases between them. The CDR3 contains 13 residues. Written as DNA, the CDR3 is TGTGCCTGGTCACGGACCCTCGGTCAGCCCCAGCATTTT. Protein product: CAWSRTLGQPQHF.

This clonotype appeared once. Being one base from a much bigger clone, this may be a read error. The chain recombines TRBV5-1 with TRBJ2-5; D gene ambiguous. This CDR3 spans 17 amino acids. V was pared by 3 bases and J by 2 bases, with 20 bases between. Germline CDR1 is SGHRS and CDR2 is YFSETQ. The CDR3: CASSSRPEEGYQETQYF. CDR3 bases: TGCGCCAGCAGCTCCCGGCCCGAGGAAGGATATCAAGAGACCCAGTACTTC.

The V gene is TRBV29-1, the J gene TRBJ2-1; D is perhaps TRBD1 (6 bases). V lost 7 bases, J lost 4 bases, and 14 bases lay in between. Germline loops: CDR1 SQVTM, CDR2 ANQGSEA. This CDR3 contains 13 residues. CDR3 DNA: TGCAGCGCCAGGGGTGTGGCGTACAATGAGCAGTTCTTC. Its protein product is CSARGVAYNEQFF.